The 5 T cell receptor beta chains reported below all come from one sample, sequenced in a study of T cell repertoires in cytomegalovirus infection. MiXCR, run by TCRdb on the reads, gives a single entry per CDR3 protein. Among more than 150,000 distinct CDR3 sequences, roughly 19% were seen once, and the ten largest hold less than 3.5%. Sequencing used PBMCs. Receptors were obtained from a human donor in good health (CMV status not recorded). Some clones in this sample may be carry-over from other donors' samples.

This clonotype was picked up many times. The rearrangement links TRBV28 to TRBJ1-3; 7 nucleotides match TRBD1. Germline CDR1 reads MDHEN; CDR2 reads SYDVKM. CDR3 size: 12 residues. V gave up 7 bases and J gave up 3 bases; unmatched junction bases: 0. CDR3: CASNRGGNTIYF. In DNA, the CDR3 is TGTGCCAGCAACAGGGGTGGAAACACCATATATTTT.

This clonotype was recorded many times. V usage is TRBV7-2 and J usage is TRBJ2-1; a weak D match, TRBD2 (6 bases). The CDR3 covers 16 residues. Germline lookup yields CDR1 SGHTA and CDR2 FQGNSA. V shed 1 base and J shed 6 bases, with 16 bases lying between them. For the CDR3, the DNA is TGTGCCAGCAGCTTAGACGTTAGCGGACTCACCAATGAGCAGTTCTTC. This encodes CASSLDVSGLTNEQFF.

This clonotype was recorded a few times. J is TRBJ1-2 and V is TRBV2, with 11 bases that match TRBD1. Germline V gene sequence: CDR1 SNHLY, CDR2 FYNNEI. Losses at the gene ends were 6 bases for V and 3 bases for J; bases not matched to a gene: 3. The CDR3 spans 14 residues. The CDR3 reads CASRDRGRYYGYTF. The CDR3 DNA follows: TGTGCCAGCAGGGACAGGGGGCGGTACTATGGCTACACCTTC.

The chain carries TRBV27 and TRBJ1-1; 7 bases line up with TRBD1. The CDR3 is made up of 13 amino acids. The germline V gene has CDR1 MNHEY and CDR2 SMNVEV (reference sequence). V was pared by 6 bases and J by 7 bases, with 8 bases of the junction left unmatched. CDR3 loop: CASREQGRDEAFF. CDR3 sequence (DNA): TGTGCCAGCAGGGAACAGGGGCGGGATGAAGCTTTCTTT.

The chain employs TRBV28 and TRBJ2-1, with a possible D match to TRBD1 (7 bases). The germline gives CDR1 MDHEN, CDR2 SYDVKM. The CDR3 runs to 18 residues. The V end was cut by 1 base, the J end by 7 bases, with 23 bases between. CDR3 protein: CASSLFFPGGRLRNEQFF. Here the CDR3 DNA reads TGTGCCAGCAGTTTATTCTTTCCAGGGGGGCGTCTCCGAAATGAGCAGTTCTTC.